This section outlines one TCR beta chain sequence together with its context. The source of the sample is a study of blood T cell repertoires in COVID-19. Study in general: Specimens from acute and convalescent COVID-19 originated in the United States, Italy and Spain. In each case, the material was cDNA or gDNA derived from T cells, B-cell-depleted T cells, or PBMCs.

CDR3 length: 12 residues. V was trimmed by 4 bases and J by 5 bases, leaving 6 bases between them. Germline assignment: CDR1 ENHRY and CDR2 SYGVKD. Those enrolled in Seattle joined during active infection and were followed longitudinally afterward. In the study's own analysis: Estimated nucleated cell counts came from reference gene primer amplification. The assay was immunoSEQ multiplex PCR, and TCRdb's table has in-frame clones only and misses some. V, J and clone size derive from that table, while D and trimming were established from the DNA sequence. The sample lists 200,000 to 250,000 clones, approximately 80% occurring once.

The origin of this receptor is a woman aged 80 or over with COVID-19, enrolled during active disease. The V call is TRBV10-3, the J call TRBJ2-1, with D unresolved. The source material was peripheral blood. CDR3 region: CAISGNNNEQFF. Written as DNA, the CDR3 is TGTGCCATCAGTGGTAATAACAATGAGCAGTTCTTC.